A selection of T cell receptor beta chains follows, all from one sample in a study of Graves' ophthalmopathy and Graves' hyperthyroidism. TCRdb redid the calling of the multiplex PCR reads with MiXCR, one entry per CDR3 protein. The table records around 590,000 distinct CDR3 sequences, under 45% of them present only once. The sequencing sample was made of peripheral blood or thyroid tissue (not recorded which). All receptors derive from an adult man with Graves' hyperthyroidism. The CDR3 runs from the conserved cysteine through the conserved F or W. A D gene is named only where the DNA matches it firmly. Part of the rows lack a size; the others show once, few, many or a class for expanded clones.

j_call v_call d_call clone_size cdr3_nt cdr3_aa
TRBJ1-1 TRBV29-1 . many TGCAGCGTTGAAGATCGGGGACTCCACACTGAAGCTTTCTTT CSVEDRGLHTEAFF
TRBJ2-7 TRBV7-2 . . TGTGCCAGCAGCTTTAGGGGGACTTCCTTCGTATCCAATGAGCAGTACTTC CASSFRGTSFVSNEQYF
TRBJ2-7 TRBV9 . few TGTGCCAGCAGCTTAGGGGGGGGACGAAACACCTACGAGCAGTACTTC CASSLGGGRNTYEQYF
TRBJ1-1 TRBV6-5 TRBD1 few TGTGCCAGCAGTTACTCGCGCCTGGTGACAGGGCTAACTGAAGCTTTCTTT CASSYSRLVTGLTEAFF
TRBJ2-7 TRBV2 TRBD2 many TGTGCCAGCAGTTCCCTGGGACTAGATTCCGTCGAGCAGTACTTC CASSSLGLDSVEQYF
TRBJ1-4 TRBV7-2 . . TGTGCCAGCAGCTTAAGTCTCGGGCAGAGGAATGAAAAGCTGTCTTTT CASSLSLGQRNEKLSF
TRBJ1-4 TRBV2 TRBD1 few TGCGCCAGCAGCCAAGGAATCCAGGGGGCGCGAGAAAAACTGTTTTTT CASSQGIQGAREKLFF
TRBJ2-5 TRBV6-5 TRBD2 . TGTGCCAGCAGTGAAGCGGGACTAGCCTCGCAGACCCAGTACTTC CASSEAGLASQTQYF
TRBJ2-7 TRBV10-3 . . TGTGCCATCAGTTCTAGGACGGTTAGCTCCTACGAGCAGTACTTC CAISSRTVSSYEQYF
TRBJ2-1 TRBV6-5 . . TGTGCCAGCAGTTACGGCCCCTTAGGGTACAATGAGCAGTTCTTC CASSYGPLGYNEQFF
TRBJ2-3 TRBV5-4 . few TGTGCCAGCAGCTTCGGAAGTTGGGCGCAGTATTTT CASSFGSWAQYF
TRBJ2-5 TRBV29-1 TRBD2 many TGCAGCGCCGGGGGGAATAAAGAGACCCAGTACTTC CSAGGNKETQYF
TRBJ1-5 TRBV7-4 . . TGTGCCAGCAGCTTGGACAGCGGGCCCCAGCATTTT CASSLDSGPQHF
TRBJ1-5 TRBV12-3/TRBV12-4 . . TGTGCCAGCTCACCTACCGGGACACCCAATCAGCCCCAGCATTTT CASSPTGTPNQPQHF
TRBJ2-2 TRBV20-1 TRBD2 many TGCAGTGCTAGTAGACTAGCGGGGGGGCTCACCGGGGAGCTGTTTTTT CSASRLAGGLTGELFF
TRBJ1-4 TRBV12-3/TRBV12-4 . once TGTGCCAGCAGTTTAACCCCCCGGACAGCCGAAAAACTGTTTTTT CASSLTPRTAEKLFF
TRBJ2-7 TRBV7-9 . . TGTGCCAGCAACCAGGAGGCCTACGAGCAGTACTTC CASNQEAYEQYF
TRBJ2-5 TRBV25-1 . . TGTGCCAGCAGTTATCACGGACAGCCTAAAGAGACCCAGTACTTC CASSYHGQPKETQYF
TRBJ2-7 TRBV28 . . TGTGCCAGCAGTGCCCCCCGTACGTGGGAGCAGTACTTC CASSAPRTWEQYF
TRBJ2-7 TRBV20-1 TRBD1 few TGCAGTGCCAGTGATCGACAGGGGGCCAGCTACGAGCAGTACTTC CSASDRQGASYEQYF